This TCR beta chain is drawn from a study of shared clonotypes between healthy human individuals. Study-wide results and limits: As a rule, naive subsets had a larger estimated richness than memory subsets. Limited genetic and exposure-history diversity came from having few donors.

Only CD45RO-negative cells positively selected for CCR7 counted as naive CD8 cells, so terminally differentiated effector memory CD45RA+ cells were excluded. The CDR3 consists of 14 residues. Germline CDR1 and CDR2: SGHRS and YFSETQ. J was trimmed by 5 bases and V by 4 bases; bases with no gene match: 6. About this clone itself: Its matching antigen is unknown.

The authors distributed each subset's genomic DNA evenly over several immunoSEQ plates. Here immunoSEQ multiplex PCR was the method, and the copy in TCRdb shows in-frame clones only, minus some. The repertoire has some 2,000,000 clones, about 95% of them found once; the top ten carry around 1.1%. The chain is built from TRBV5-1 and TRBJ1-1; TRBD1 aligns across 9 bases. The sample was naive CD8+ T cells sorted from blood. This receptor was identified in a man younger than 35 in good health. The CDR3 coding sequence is TGCGCCAGCAGCCTTTGGACAGGGGAGACTGAAGCTTTCTTT. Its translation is CASSLWTGETEAFF.